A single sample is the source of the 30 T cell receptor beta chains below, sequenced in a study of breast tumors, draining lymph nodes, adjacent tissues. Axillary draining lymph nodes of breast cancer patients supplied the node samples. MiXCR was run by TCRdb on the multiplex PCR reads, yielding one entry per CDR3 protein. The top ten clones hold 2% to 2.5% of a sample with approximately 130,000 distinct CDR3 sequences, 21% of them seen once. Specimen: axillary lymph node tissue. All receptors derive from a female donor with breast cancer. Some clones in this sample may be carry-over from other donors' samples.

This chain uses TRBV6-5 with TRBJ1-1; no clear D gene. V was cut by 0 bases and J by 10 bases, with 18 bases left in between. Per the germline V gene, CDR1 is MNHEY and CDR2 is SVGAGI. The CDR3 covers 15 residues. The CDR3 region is CASSYSLSSRLGAFF. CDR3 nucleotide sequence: TGTGCCAGCAGTTACTCGCTTTCTTCAAGGCTGGGAGCTTTCTTT.

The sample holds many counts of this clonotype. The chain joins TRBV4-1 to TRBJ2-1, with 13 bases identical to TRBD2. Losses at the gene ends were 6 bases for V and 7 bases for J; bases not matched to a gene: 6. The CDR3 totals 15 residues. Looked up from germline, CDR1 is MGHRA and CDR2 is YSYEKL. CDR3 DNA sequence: TGCGCCAGCAGGGGACTAGCGGGAAGAGAAAATGAGCAGTTCTTC. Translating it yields CASRGLAGRENEQFF.

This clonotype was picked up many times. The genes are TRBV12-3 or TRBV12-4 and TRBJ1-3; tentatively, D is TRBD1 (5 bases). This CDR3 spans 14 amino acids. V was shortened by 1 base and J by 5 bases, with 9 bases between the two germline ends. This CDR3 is CASSLGTPRNTIYF. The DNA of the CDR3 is TGTGCCAGCAGTTTAGGGACACCAAGAAACACCATATATTTT.

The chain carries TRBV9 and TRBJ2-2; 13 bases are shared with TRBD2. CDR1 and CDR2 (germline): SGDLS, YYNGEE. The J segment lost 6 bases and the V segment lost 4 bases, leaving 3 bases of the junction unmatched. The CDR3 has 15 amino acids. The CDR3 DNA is TGTGCCAGCAGCACCGGACTAGCGGGAGCCGGGGAGCTGTTTTTT. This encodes CASSTGLAGAGELFF.

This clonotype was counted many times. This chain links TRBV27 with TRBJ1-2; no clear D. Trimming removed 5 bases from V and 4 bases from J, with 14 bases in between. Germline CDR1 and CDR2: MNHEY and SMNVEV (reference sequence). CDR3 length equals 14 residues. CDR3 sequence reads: CASSPGAIIYGYTF. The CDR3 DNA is TGTGCCAGCAGTCCCGGAGCAATCATCTATGGCTACACCTTC.

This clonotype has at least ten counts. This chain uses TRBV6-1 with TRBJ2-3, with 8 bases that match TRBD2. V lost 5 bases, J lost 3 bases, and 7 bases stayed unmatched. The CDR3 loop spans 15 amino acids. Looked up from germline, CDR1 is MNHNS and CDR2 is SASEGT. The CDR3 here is CASSLESGSTDTQYF. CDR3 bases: TGTGCCAGCAGTTTAGAAAGCGGGAGTACAGATACGCAGTATTTT.

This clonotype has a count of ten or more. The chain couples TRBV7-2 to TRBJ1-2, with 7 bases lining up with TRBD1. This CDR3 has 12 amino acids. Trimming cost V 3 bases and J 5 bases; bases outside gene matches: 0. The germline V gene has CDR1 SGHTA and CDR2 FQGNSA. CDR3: CASSLTGYGYTF. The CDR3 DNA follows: TGTGCCAGCAGCTTGACAGGGTATGGCTACACCTTC.

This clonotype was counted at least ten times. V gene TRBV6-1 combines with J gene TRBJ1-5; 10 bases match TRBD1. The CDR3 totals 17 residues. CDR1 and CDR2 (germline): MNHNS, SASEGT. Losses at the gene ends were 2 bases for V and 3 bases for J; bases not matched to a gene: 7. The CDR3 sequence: CASSESSGTGANQPQHF. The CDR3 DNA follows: TGTGCCAGCAGTGAATCCTCCGGGACAGGGGCCAATCAGCCCCAGCATTTT.

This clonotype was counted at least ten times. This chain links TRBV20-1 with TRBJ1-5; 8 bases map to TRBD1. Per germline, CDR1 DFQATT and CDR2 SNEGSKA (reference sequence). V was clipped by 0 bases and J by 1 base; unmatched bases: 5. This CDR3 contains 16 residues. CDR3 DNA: TGCAGTGCTAGAGATTTGGACAGGGCGAGCAATCAGCCCCAGCATTTT. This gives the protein CSARDLDRASNQPQHF.

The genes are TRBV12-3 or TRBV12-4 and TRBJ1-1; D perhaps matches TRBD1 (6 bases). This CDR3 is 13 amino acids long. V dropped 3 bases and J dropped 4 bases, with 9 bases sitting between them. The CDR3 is CASSFGRGTEAFF. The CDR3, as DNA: TGTGCCAGCAGTTTCGGCAGGGGCACTGAAGCTTTCTTT.

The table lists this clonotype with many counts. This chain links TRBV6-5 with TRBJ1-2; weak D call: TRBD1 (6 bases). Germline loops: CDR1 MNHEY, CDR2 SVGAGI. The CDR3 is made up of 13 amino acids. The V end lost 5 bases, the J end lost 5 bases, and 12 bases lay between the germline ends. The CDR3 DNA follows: TGTGCCAGCAGTACACGGGACACTTATGGCTACACCTTC. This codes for CASSTRDTYGYTF.

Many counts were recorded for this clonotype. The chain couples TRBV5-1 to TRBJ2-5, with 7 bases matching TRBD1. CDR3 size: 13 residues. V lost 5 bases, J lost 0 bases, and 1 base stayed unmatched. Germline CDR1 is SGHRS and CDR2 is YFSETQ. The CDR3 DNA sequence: TGCGCCAGCAGGACAGGGCACCAAGAGACCCAGTACTTC. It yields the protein CASRTGHQETQYF.

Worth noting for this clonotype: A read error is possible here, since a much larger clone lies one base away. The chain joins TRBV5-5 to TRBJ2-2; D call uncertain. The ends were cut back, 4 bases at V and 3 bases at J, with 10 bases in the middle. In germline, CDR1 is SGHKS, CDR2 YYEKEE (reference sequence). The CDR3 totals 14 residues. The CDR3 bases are TGTGCCAGCAGCATTATCGAGGACACCGGGGAGCTGTTTTTT. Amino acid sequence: CASSIIEDTGELFF.

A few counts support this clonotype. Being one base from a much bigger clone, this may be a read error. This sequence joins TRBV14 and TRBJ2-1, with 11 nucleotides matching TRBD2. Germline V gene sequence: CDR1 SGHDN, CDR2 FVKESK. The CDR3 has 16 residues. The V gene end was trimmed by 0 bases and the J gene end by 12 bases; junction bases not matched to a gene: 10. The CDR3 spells CASSQDGTSGRPGQFF. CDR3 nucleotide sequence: TGTGCCAGCAGCCAAGATGGGACTAGCGGACGTCCTGGGCAGTTCTTC. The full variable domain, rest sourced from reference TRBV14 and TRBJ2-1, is EAGVTQFPSHSVIEKGQTVTLRCDPISGHDNLYWYRRVMGKEIKFLLHFVKESKQDESGMPNNRFLAERTGGTYSTLKVQPAELEDSGVYFCASSQDGTSGRPGQFFGPGTRLTVL.

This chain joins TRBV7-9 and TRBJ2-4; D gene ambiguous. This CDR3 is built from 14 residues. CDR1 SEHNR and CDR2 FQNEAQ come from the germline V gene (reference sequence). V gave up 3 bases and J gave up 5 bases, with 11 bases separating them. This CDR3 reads CASSFGSLENIQYF. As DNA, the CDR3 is TGTGCCAGCAGCTTCGGAAGTCTGGAAAACATTCAGTACTTC.

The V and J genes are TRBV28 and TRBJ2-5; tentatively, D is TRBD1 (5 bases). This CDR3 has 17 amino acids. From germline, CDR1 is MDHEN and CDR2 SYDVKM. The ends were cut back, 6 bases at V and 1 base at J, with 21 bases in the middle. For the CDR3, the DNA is TGTGCCAGCAGCCTAGGGGCCAGGATCGATCCCCAAGAGACCCAGTACTTC. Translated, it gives CASSLGARIDPQETQYF. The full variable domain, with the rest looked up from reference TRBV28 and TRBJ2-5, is DVKVTQSSRYLVKRTGEKVFLECVQDMDHENMFWYRQDPGLGLRLIYFSYDVKMKEKGDIPEGYSVSREKKERFSLILESASTNQTSMYLCASSLGARIDPQETQYFGPGTRLLVL.

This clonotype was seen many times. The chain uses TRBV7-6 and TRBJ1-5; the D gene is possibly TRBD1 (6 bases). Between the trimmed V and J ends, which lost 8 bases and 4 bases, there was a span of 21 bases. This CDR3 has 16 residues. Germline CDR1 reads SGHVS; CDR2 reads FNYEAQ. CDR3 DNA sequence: TGTGCCAGCGCCCCGGGGGGGGCGATGGAGAATCAGCCCCAGCATTTT. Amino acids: CASAPGGAMENQPQHF.

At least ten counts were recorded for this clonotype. This chain's CDR3 is CAWSVLGQGASYEQYF. In DNA, the CDR3 is TGTGCCTGGAGTGTCCTGGGACAGGGGGCCTCCTACGAGCAGTACTTC. The chain combines TRBV30 with TRBJ2-7, with 12 bases fitting TRBD1. With V trimmed by 0 bases and J by 0 bases, 3 bases remained unmatched. Germline values: CDR1 GTSNPN, CDR2 SVGIG (reference sequence). This CDR3 is 16 amino acids long.

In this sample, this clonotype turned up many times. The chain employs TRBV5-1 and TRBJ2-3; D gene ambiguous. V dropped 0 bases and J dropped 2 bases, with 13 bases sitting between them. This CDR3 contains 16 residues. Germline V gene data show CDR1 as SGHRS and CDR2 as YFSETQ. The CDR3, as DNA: TGCGCCAGCAGCTTGGGGGGAAACGCGCTCACAGATACGCAGTATTTT. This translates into CASSLGGNALTDTQYF.

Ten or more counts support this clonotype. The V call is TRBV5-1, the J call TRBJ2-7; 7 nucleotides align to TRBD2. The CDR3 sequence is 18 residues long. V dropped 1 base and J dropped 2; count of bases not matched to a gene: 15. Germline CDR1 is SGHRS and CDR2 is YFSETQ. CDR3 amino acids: CASSLSFRGPGLTYEQYF. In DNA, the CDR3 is TGCGCCAGCAGCTTGAGTTTTCGCGGACCGGGACTAACCTACGAGCAGTACTTC.

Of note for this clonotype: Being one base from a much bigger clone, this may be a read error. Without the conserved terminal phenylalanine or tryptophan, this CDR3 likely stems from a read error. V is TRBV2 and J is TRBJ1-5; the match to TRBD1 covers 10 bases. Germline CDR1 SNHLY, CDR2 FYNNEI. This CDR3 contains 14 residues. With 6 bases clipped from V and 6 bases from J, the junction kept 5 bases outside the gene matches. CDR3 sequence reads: CASRGTGVGQPQHS. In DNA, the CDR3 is TGTGCCAGCAGAGGGACAGGGGTGGGTCAGCCCCAGCATTCT.

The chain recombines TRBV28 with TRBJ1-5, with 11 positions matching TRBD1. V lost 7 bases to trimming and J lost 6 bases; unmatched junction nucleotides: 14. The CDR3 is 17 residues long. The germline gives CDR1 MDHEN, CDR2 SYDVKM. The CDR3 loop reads CASTFRDRGWRVQPQHF. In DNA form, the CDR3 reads TGTGCCAGCACCTTCCGGGACAGGGGGTGGCGAGTTCAGCCCCAGCATTTT. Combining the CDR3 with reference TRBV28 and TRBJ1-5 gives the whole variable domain DVKVTQSSRYLVKRTGEKVFLECVQDMDHENMFWYRQDPGLGLRLIYFSYDVKMKEKGDIPEGYSVSREKKERFSLILESASTNQTSMYLCASTFRDRGWRVQPQHFGDGTRLSIL.

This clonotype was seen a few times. CDR3 amino acids: CASRRGGSEGDYGYTF. DNA for the CDR3: TGTGCCAGCAGGAGGGGGGGGAGTGAGGGTGACTATGGCTACACCTTC. The gene calls are TRBV28 and TRBJ1-2, with a weak D call TRBD1 (6 bases). V was trimmed by 6 bases and J by 3 bases, leaving 20 bases between them. Germline V gives CDR1 MDHEN, CDR2 SYDVKM. This CDR3 has 16 residues.

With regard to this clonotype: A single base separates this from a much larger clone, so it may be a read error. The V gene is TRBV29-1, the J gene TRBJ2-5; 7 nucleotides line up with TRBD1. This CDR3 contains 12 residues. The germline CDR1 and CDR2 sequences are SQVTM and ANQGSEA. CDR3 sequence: CGVLGQPETQYF. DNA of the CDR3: TGCGGCGTCCTGGGACAGCCAGAGACCCAGTACTTC.

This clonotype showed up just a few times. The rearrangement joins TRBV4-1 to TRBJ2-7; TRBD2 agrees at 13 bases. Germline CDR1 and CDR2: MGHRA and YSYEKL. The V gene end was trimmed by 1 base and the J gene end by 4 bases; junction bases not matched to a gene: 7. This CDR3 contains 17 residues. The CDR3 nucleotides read TGCGCCAGCAGCCAAGCTTTCCCGACTAGCGGGAGGTACGAGCAGTACTTC. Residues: CASSQAFPTSGRYEQYF.

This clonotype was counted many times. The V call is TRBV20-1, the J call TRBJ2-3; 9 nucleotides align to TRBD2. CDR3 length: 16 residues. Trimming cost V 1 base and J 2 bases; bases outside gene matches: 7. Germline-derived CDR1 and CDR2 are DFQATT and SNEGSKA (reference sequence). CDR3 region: CSARVLTSGTTDTQYF. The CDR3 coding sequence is TGCAGTGCTAGAGTTCTGACTAGCGGCACCACAGATACGCAGTATTTT.

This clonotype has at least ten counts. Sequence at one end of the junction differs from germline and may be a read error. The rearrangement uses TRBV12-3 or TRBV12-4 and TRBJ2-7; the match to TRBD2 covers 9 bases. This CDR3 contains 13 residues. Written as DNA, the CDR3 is TGTGCCAGCAGTGTAGCGGGAGTCTCCGAGCAGTACTTC. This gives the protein CASSVAGVSEQYF.

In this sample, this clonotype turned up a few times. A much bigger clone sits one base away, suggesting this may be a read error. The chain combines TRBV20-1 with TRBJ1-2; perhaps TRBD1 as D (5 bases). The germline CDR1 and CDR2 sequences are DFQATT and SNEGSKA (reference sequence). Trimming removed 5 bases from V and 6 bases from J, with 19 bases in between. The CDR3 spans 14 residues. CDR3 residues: CSAGPQGVWDGYTF. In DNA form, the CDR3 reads TGCAGTGCTGGACCTCAGGGCGTCTGGGATGGCTACACCTTC.

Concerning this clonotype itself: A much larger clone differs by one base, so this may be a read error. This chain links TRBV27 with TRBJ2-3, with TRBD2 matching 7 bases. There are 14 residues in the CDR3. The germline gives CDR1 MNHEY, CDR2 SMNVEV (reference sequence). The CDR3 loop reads CASSLVAGDDTRYF. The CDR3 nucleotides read TGTGCCAGCAGTTTGGTAGCGGGCGACGATACGCGGTATTTT.

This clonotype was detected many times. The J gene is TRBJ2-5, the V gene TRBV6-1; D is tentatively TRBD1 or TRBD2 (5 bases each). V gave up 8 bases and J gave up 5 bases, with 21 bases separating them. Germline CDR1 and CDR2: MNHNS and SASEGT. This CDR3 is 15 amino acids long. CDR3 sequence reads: CASSEGQGDWETQYF. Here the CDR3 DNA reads TGTGCCAGCTCTGAGGGTCAGGGTGATTGGGAGACCCAGTACTTC.